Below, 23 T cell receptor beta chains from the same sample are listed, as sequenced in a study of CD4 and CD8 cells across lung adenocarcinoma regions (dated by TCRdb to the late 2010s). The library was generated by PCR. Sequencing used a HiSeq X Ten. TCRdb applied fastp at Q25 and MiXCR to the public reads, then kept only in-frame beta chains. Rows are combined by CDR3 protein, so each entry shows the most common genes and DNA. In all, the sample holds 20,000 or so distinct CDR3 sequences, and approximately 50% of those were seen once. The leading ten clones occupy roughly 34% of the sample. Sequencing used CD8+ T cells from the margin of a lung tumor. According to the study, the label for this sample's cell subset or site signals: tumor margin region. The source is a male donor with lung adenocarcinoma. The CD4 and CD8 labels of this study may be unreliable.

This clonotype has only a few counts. CDR3 bases: TGCGCCAGCAGACACGGGGAAGGGTACAATGAGCAGTTCTTC. Translation gives CASRHGEGYNEQFF. The chain combines TRBV5-1 with TRBJ2-1; tentatively, D is TRBD2 (5 bases). This CDR3 comprises 14 residues. CDR1 is SGHRS and CDR2 is YFSETQ in the germline V gene. Trimming took 5 bases from V and 4 from J, leaving 13 bases between them.

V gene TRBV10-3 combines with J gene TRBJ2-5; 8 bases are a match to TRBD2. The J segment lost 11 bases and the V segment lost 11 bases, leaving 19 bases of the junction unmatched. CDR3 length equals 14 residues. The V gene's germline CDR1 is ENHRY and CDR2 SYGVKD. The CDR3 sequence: CAGSGGRDQVTQYF. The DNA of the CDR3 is TGTGCCGGGAGCGGGGGCCGAGACCAAGTGACGCAGTACTTC.

CDR3 nucleotide sequence: TGTGCCAGCAGCTTAGAAGGGAACAGCCTGGGGGAGACCCAGTACTTC. Encoded protein: CASSLEGNSLGETQYF. The chain is built from TRBV7-2 and TRBJ2-5; no definite D call. Trimming cost V 1 base and J 5 bases, with 17 bases left between them. CDR1 is SGHTA and CDR2 is FQGNSA in the germline V gene. This CDR3 contains 16 residues.

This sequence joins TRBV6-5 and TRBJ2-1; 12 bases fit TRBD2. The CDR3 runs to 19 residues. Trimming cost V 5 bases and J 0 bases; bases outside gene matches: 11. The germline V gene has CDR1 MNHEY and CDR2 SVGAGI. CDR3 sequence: CASSHPTSGRRFSYNEQFF. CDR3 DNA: TGTGCCAGCAGTCACCCTACTAGCGGGAGGAGATTCTCCTACAATGAGCAGTTCTTC.

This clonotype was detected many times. The CDR3 sequence is CASRPGEGGYTF. The DNA for the CDR3 is TGTGCCAGCAGACCTGGAGAAGGTGGCTACACCTTC. The chain recombines TRBV6-1 with TRBJ1-2; D ambiguous. The CDR3 extends over 12 amino acids. Germline V gene lookup returns CDR1 MNHNS and CDR2 SASEGT. V dropped 6 bases and J dropped 7 bases, with 12 bases sitting between them.

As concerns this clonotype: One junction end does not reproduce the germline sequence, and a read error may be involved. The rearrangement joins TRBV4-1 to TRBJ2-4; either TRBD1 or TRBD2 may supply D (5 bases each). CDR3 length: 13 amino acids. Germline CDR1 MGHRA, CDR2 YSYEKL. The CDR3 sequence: CATGLKAKNIQYF. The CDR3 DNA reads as TGCGCCACGGGGCTGAAGGCCAAAAATATTCAGTACTTC.

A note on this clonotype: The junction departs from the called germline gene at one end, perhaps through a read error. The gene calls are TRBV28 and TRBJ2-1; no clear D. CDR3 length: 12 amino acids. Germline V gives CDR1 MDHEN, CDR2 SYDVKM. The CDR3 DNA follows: TGTGCCAGGACTGTTAGCACAGATGCGCAGTATTTC. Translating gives CARTVSTDAQYF.

The DNA of the CDR3 is TGTGCCAGCAGCGACACAGGGGGCCTCTCCTACGAGCAGTTCTTC. Protein sequence: CASSDTGGLSYEQFF. V and J are TRBV11-2 and TRBJ2-1; 9 bases map to TRBD1. Looked up from germline, CDR1 is SGHAT and CDR2 is FQNNGV. V shed 5 bases and J 10 bases; nucleotides not matched to a gene: 12. This CDR3 is built from 15 residues. The variable domain in full, with the rest retrieved from reference TRBV11-2 and TRBJ2-1, is EAGVAQSPRYKIIEKRQSVAFWCNPISGHATLYWYQQILGQGPKLLIQFQNNGVVDDSQLPKDRFSAERLKGVDSTLKIQPAKLEDSAVYLCASSDTGGLSYEQFFGPGTRLTVL.

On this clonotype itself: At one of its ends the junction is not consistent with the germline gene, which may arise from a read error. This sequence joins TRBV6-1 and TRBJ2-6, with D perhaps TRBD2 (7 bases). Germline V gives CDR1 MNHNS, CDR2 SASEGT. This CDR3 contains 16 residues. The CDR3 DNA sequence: TGTGCCAGCGGGGGGGCCGGGGGAGGGGTTGAGGAGACGCAGTATTTC. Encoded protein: CASGGAGGGVEETQYF.

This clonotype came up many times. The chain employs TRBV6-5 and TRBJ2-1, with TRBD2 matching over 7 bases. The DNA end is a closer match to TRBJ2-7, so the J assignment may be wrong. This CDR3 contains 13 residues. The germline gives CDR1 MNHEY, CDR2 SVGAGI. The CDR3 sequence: CASSLRLADEQYF. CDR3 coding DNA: TGTGCCAGCAGTTTGAGACTAGCAGACGAGCAGTACTTC.

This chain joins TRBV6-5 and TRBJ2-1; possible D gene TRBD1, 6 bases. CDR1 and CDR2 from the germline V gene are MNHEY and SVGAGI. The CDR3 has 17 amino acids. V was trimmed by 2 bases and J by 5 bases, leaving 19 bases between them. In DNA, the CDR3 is TGTGCCAGCAGTTACGGGGGCTCGTGGGGGCCACACAATGAGCAGTTCTTC. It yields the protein CASSYGGSWGPHNEQFF.

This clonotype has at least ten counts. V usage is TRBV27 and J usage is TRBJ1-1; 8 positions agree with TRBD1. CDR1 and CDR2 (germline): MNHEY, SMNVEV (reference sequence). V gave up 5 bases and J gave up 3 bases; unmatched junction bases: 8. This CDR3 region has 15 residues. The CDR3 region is CASSTWTGMDTEAFF. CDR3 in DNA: TGTGCCAGCAGTACCTGGACAGGGATGGACACTGAAGCTTTCTTT.

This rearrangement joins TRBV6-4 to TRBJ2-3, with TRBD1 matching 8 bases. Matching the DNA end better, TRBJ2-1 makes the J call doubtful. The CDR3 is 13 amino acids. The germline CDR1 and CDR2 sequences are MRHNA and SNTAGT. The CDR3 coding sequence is TGTGCCAGCAGTTCGACAGGGGCCGATGAGCAGTTCTTC. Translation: CASSSTGADEQFF.

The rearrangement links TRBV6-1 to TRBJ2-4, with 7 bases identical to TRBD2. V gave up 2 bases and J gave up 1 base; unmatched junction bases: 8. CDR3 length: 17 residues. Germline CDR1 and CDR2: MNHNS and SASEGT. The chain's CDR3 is CASSESILASAKNIQYF. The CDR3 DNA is TGTGCCAGCAGTGAATCTATACTAGCGTCGGCCAAAAACATTCAGTACTTC.

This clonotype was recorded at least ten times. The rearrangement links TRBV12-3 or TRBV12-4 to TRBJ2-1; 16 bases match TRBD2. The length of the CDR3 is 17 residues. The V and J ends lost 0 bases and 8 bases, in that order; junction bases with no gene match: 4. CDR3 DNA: TGTGCCAGCAGTTTAGCGAAGGGACTAGCGGGAGGGGATGAGCAGTTCTTC. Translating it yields CASSLAKGLAGGDEQFF.

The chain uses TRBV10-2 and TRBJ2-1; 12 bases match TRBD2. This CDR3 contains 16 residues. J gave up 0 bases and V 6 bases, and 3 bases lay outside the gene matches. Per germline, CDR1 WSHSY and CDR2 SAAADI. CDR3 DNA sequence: TGCGCCAGCAGCCTAGCGGGGGGGAGCTCCTACAATGAGCAGTTCTTC. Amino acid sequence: CASSLAGGSSYNEQFF.

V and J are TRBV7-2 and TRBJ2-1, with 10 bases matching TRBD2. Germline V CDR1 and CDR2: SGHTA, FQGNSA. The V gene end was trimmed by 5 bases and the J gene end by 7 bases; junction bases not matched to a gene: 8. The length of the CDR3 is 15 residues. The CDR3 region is CASSEGLAGVNEQFF. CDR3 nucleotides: TGTGCCAGCAGCGAGGGGCTAGCGGGGGTGAATGAGCAGTTCTTC.

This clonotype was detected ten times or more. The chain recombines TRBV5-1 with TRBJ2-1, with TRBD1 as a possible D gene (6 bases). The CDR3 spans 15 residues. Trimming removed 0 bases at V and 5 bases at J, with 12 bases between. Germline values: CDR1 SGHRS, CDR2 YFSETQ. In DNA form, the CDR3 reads TGCGCCAGCAGCTTGGATGGACAGTTTCACAATGAGCAGTTCTTC. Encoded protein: CASSLDGQFHNEQFF.

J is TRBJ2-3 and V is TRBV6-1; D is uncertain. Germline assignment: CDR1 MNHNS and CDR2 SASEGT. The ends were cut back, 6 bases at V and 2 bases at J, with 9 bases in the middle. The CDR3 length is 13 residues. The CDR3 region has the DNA TGTGCCAGCAGGGACCCCCCCACAGATACGCAGTATTTT. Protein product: CASRDPPTDTQYF.

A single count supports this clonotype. In DNA form, the CDR3 reads TGTGCCAGCAGACGTCCTGGTCGCTACAATGAGCAGTTCTTC. Residues: CASRRPGRYNEQFF. The chain recombines TRBV6-1 with TRBJ2-1; D unclear. V was clipped by 6 bases and J by 3 bases, with 12 bases between them. The CDR3 is 14 amino acids. Germline lookup yields CDR1 MNHNS and CDR2 SASEGT.

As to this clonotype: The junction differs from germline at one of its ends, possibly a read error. The CDR3 loop reads CATRGETQYF. CDR3 nucleotides: TGCGCCACCAGAGGTGAGACCCAGTATTTC. The gene calls are TRBV10-2 and TRBJ2-3; D not certain. Germline CDR1 WSHSY, CDR2 SAAADI. CDR3 length equals 10 residues.

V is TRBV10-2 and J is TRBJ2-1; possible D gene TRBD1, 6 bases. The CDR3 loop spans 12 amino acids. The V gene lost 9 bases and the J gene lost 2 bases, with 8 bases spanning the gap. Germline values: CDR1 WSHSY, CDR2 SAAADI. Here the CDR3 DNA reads TGCGCCAGTAGGGGGACCTACAATGAGCAGTTCTTC. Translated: CASRGTYNEQFF.

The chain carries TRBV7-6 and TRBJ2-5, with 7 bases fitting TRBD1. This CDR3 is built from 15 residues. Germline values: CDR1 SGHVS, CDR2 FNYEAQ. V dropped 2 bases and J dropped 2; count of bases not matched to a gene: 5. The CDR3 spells CASSLMGQRQETQYF. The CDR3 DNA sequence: TGTGCCAGCAGCTTAATGGGACAGAGGCAAGAGACCCAGTACTTC.